A single TCR beta chain is shown here with its context. Its antigen has not been determined. Base quality data are lacking; no much larger clone is found one base away. TCR CDR3 regions were amplified from genomic DNA by multiplex PCR using the deep immunoSEQ assay. Extracted genomic DNA from each cell subset was distributed evenly across all wells of several immunoSEQ 96-well plates, and each plate was treated as a replicate. For unsorted PBMC, 300 ng genomic DNA, equal to tens of thousands of T cell genomes, was loaded into each replicate PCR. Ten immunoSEQ deep assay plates were used to sequence the unsorted PBMC genomic DNA. Purified libraries were quantified with a Qubit 3.0 fluorometer, sized on a Bioanalyzer 2100, and re-quantified with the KAPA Library Quantification kit. Each immunoSEQ 96-well plate was sequenced on its own single-read 150-cycle Illumina NextSeq 550 flow cell. Per the original workflow: The immunoSEQ output contained only junctional sequences without quality scores, so filtering could not match that applied to full-length reads. To assign V/J genes and CDR3, sequences were annotated against IMGT germline references using PyIR, a Python wrapper for IgBLAST v1.9. Reads were filtered out if the reads had weak V/J assignments (E-value above 1e-6), no CDR3, stop codons, out-of-frame junctions, or ambiguous translated residues. V3J clonotypes were defined by identical inferred V gene, J gene, and CDR3 amino acid sequence. To compute the percentage overlap between repertoires, the number of shared unique clonotypes was divided by the size of the smaller repertoire. Repertoire richness was assessed with RTK rarefaction, the Chao1 estimator, and Recon v2.1 estimates of unobserved clonotypes. Drawn from immuneACCESS, this table holds only the in-frame rearrangements with V and J called that TCRdb kept. Clones are partly lost; checked studies trace under half to an unresolved V gene and leave the rest unexplained. The V and J calls and clone size are taken from that table; D and trimming were inferred from the DNA. The table for this sample lists fewer than 650,000 clones; roughly 79% of them were counted only once. The leading ten clones occupy 12% of the sample.

These data are taken from a study of shared clonotypes between healthy human individuals (dated by TCRdb to the early 2020s). Background on the whole study: Three men and a couple of women, aged 18 to 49 years, made up the cohort. To estimate repertoire size and how much clonotype sharing occurs between individuals, the study deeply sequenced the blood TCR repertoires of a handful of healthy adults. Libraries were prepared and TCR repertoires were sequenced by different laboratories using diverse techniques, in order to increase sequencing depth and limit assay-specific biases. Each donor's leukapheresis produced roughly between roughly 0.85 and 10 billion PBMCs. What the study reported, not specific to this receptor: The genetic and exposure-history diversity represented was limited by the small number of donors. Sampling was restricted to blood, and TCR repertoires in tissue are likely to differ from TCR repertoires in blood. Pairwise subsampling indicated that sequencing depth was expected to affect the degree of clonotype sharing among donors.

Taken from the germline V gene (reference sequence), the CDR1 and CDR2 loops are SGHNT and YYREEE. Trimming removed 7 bases from V and 0 bases from J; the gene matches leave 2 bases unexplained. The cysteine opens and the phenylalanine closes a CDR3 of 13 amino acids. Only the CDR3 DNA is retained, 39 bases long and in frame from the first base. Donors were healthy HIV-negative adults with no recently reported acute infections or vaccinations. Every donor was a Caucasian adult residing in Nashville, Tennessee, USA. In the unsorted samples, 85 million to 100 million PBMCs were counted, and genomic DNA was extracted using the QIAamp DNA Blood Mini kit. After blood collection by leukapheresis, PBMCs were isolated using Ficoll-Histopaque density gradient centrifugation and then cryopreserved in the vapor phase of liquid nitrogen.

Sequenced input: PBMCs. The rearranged segments are TRBV5-4 and TRBJ2-3; 7 central bases correspond to TRBD1. This clonotype originated in a woman between 40 and 55 years old in good health. Some clones in this sample may be carry-over from other donors' samples. The DNA is TGTGCCAGCGCGGACAGGAGCACAGATACGCAGTATTTT. Its coded protein is CASADRSTDTQYF.